These 11 T cell receptor beta chains share one sample of origin, sequenced in a study of blood T cell repertoires in COVID-19. Some clones are missing from TCRdb's copy, which holds only in-frame ones; the method was immunoSEQ multiplex PCR. The data show 120,000 or so clones, roughly four fifths seen once. Sequencing input: peripheral blood. These TCRs come from a woman aged 50 to 65 with acute or convalescent COVID-19.

V is TRBV6-5 and J is TRBJ1-4; D gene ambiguous. V lost 0 bases and J lost 3, with 11 bases in between. The CDR3 spans 16 residues. Germline V gene lookup returns CDR1 MNHEY and CDR2 SVGAGI. CDR3 coding DNA: TGTGCCAGCAGTTACTCGAACAGTATCGCTAATGAAAAACTGTTTTTT. It codes for CASSYSNSIANEKLFF.

The genes are TRBV29-1 and TRBJ1-1; D uncertain. V was trimmed by 7 bases and J by 2 bases, leaving 14 bases between them. This CDR3 has 13 residues. Germline values: CDR1 SQVTM, CDR2 ANQGSEA. The CDR3 sequence: CSARRTANTEAFF. As DNA, the CDR3 is TGCAGCGCCCGGAGGACCGCAAACACTGAAGCTTTCTTT.

This chain joins TRBV18 and TRBJ1-6, with TRBD1 matching over 9 bases. V gave up 6 bases and J gave up 8 bases; unmatched junction bases: 5. This CDR3 has 14 amino acids. Germline V lookup: CDR1 KGHSH, CDR2 LQKENI. CDR3 sequence reads: CASSSGQGYSPLHF. The CDR3 DNA sequence: TGTGCCAGCTCGAGTGGACAGGGGTATTCACCCCTCCACTTT.

This clone is a singleton in its sample. CDR3 sequence reads: CATAGDSSYNSPLHF. CDR3 DNA sequence: TGTGCCACCGCCGGGGACAGCTCCTATAATTCACCCCTCCACTTT. This chain uses TRBV15 with TRBJ1-6, with 7 bases that match TRBD1. Unmatched junction bases numbered 4, after V lost 8 bases and J lost 0 bases. Germline loops: CDR1 LNHNV, CDR2 YYDKDF (reference sequence). CDR3 length: 15 amino acids.

The chain has TRBV7-9 and TRBJ1-2, with a tentative D call TRBD1 (6 bases). The CDR3 is made up of 15 amino acids. The germline CDR1 and CDR2 sequences are SEHNR and FQNEAQ (reference sequence). V was clipped by 7 bases and J by 1 base, with 16 bases between them. The CDR3 protein is CASTPDRNINYGYTF. The CDR3 nucleotides are TGTGCCAGCACCCCGGACAGAAACATTAACTATGGCTACACCTTC.

This clone was observed a few times. V and J are TRBV7-9 and TRBJ2-3, with TRBD2 as a possible D gene (6 bases). Germline V gene sequence: CDR1 SEHNR, CDR2 FQNEAQ (reference sequence). Trimming stripped 5 bases from V and 2 bases from J, with 14 bases between. This CDR3 is 15 amino acids long. In nucleotides, the CDR3 is TGTGCCAGCAGCGCGGGGCAGTTAGCCACAGATACGCAGTATTTT. Protein sequence: CASSAGQLATDTQYF.

This clone occurred a few times. The chain recombines TRBV25-1 with TRBJ1-1, with D possibly being TRBD1 (5 bases). There are 17 residues in the CDR3. Trimming cost V 1 base and J 0 bases, with 15 bases left between them. Germline V gene sequence: CDR1 MGHDK, CDR2 SYGVNS. CDR3 loop: CASSEWAGFDLNTEAFF. DNA for the CDR3: TGTGCCAGCAGTGAATGGGCAGGGTTCGATTTGAACACTGAAGCTTTCTTT.

This chain joins TRBV30 and TRBJ1-2, with a weak D call TRBD1 (5 bases). Trimming shortened V by 2 bases and J by 4 bases, and 11 bases separated the two germline ends. Germline assignment: CDR1 GTSNPN and CDR2 SVGIG (reference sequence). CDR3 length: 13 amino acids. CDR3 in amino acids: CAWSPGGPYGYTF. CDR3 bases: TGTGCCTGGAGTCCCGGGGGTCCCTATGGCTACACCTTC.

The rearrangement joins TRBV20-1 to TRBJ1-5; D remains ambiguous. Trimming removed 1 base at V and 6 bases at J, with 4 bases between. CDR3 length equals 11 residues. Germline V CDR1 and CDR2: DFQATT, SNEGSKA (reference sequence). The CDR3 DNA is TGCAGTGCTAGAGCCCTTCAGCCCCAGCATTTT. Its translation is CSARALQPQHF.

In its sample, this clone was seen a few times. The V and J genes are TRBV6-5 and TRBJ2-2, with D maybe TRBD2 (5 bases). Trimming pared 2 bases from V and 0 bases from J, leaving 7 bases between. CDR1 MNHEY and CDR2 SVGAGI come from the germline V gene. CDR3 length: 15 residues. In nucleotides, the CDR3 is TGTGCCAGCAGTTACAACGGGGCGAACACCGGGGAGCTGTTTTTT. It specifies CASSYNGANTGELFF.

This sequence joins TRBV9 and TRBJ2-1, with D maybe TRBD2 (6 bases). This CDR3 comprises 15 residues. The germline gives CDR1 SGDLS, CDR2 YYNGEE. V lost 6 bases and J 0 bases, leaving 13 bases between the germline ends. DNA of the CDR3: TGTGCCAGCAACCAAGCGGGCCACTCCTACAATGAGCAGTTCTTC. Translation gives CASNQAGHSYNEQFF.